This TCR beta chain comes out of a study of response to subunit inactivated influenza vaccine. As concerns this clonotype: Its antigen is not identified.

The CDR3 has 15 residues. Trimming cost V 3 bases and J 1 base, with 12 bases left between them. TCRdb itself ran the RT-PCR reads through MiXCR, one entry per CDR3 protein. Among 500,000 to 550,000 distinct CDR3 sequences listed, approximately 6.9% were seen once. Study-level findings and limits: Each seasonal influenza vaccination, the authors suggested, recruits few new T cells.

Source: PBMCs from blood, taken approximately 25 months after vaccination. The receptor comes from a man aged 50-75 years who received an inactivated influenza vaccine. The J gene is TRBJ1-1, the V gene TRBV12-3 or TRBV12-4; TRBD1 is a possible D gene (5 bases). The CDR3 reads CASSLTGGSNTEAFF. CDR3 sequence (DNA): TGTGCCAGCAGTTTGACTGGGGGATCGAACACTGAAGCTTTCTTT.